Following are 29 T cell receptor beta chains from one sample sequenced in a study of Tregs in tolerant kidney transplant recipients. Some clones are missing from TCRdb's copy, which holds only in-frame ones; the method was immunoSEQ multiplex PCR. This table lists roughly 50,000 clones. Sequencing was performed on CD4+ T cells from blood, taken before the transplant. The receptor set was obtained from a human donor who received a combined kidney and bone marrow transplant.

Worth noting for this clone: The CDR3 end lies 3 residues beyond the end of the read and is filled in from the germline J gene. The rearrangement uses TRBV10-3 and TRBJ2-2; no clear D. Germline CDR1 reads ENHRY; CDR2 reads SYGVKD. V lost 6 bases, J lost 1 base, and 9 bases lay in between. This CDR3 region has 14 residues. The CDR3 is CAISLSMNTGELFF. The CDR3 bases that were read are TGTGCCATCAGCCTATCGATGAACACCGGGGAG.

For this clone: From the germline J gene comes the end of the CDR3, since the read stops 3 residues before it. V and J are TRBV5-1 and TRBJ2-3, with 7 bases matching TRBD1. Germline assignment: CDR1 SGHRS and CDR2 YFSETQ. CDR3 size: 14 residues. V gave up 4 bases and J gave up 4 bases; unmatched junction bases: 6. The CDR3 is CASSPGTAADTQYF. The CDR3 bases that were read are TGCGCCAGCAGCCCCGGGACAGCGGCAGATACG.

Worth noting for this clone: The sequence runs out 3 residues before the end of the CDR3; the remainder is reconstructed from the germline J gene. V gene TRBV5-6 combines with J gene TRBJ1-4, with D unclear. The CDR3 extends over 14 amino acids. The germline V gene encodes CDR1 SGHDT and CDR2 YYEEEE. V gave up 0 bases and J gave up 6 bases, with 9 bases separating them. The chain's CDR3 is CASSLGHKHEKLFF. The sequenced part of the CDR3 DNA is TGTGCCAGCAGCTTGGGACATAAGCATGAAAAA.

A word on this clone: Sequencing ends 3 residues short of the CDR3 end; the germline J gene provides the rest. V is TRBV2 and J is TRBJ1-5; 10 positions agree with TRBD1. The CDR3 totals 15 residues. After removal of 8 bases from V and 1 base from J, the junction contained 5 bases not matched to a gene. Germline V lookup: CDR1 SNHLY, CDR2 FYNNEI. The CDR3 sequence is CASGRQGASNQPQHF. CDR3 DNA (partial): TGTGCCAGCGGCCGACAGGGGGCAAGCAATCAGCCC.

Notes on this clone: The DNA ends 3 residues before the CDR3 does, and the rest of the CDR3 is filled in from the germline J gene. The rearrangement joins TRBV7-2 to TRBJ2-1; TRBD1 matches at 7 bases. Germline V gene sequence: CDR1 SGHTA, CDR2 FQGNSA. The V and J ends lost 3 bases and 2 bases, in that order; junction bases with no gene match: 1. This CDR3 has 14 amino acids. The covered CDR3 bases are TGTGCCAGCAGCTTTGGGACAGCCTACAATGAG. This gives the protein CASSFGTAYNE. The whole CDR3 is CASSFGTAYNEQFF.

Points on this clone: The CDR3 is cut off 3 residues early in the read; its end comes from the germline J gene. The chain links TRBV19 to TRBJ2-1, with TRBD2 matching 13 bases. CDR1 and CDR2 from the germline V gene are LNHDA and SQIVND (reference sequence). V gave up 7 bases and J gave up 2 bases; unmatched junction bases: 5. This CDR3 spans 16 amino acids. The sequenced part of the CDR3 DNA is TGTGCCAGTAAGAAACTAGCGGGAGGGCCCTACAATGAG. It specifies CASKKLAGGPYNE. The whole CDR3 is CASKKLAGGPYNEQFF.

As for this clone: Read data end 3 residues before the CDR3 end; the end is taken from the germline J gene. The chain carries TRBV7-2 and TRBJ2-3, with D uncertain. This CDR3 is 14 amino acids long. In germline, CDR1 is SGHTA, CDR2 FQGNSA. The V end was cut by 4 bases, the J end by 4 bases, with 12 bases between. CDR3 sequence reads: CASSSYRVADTQYF. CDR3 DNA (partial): TGTGCCAGCAGCTCGTATAGGGTCGCAGATACG.

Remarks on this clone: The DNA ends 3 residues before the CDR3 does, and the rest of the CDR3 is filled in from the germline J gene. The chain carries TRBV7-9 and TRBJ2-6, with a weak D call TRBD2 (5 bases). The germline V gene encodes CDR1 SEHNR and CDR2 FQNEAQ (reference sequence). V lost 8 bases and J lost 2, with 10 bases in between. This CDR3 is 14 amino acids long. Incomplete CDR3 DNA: TGTGCCAGCTATCAGGAGGCTGGGGCCAACGTC. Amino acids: CASYQEAGANV. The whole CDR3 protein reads CASYQEAGANVLTF.

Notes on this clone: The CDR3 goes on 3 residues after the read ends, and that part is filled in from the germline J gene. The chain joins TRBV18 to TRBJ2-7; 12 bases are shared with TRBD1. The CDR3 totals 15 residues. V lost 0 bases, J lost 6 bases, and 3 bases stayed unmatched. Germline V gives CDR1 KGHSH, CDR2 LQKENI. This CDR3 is CASSPPGQGAVEQYF. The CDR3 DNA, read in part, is TGTGCCAGCTCACCACCGGGACAGGGGGCGGTCGAG.

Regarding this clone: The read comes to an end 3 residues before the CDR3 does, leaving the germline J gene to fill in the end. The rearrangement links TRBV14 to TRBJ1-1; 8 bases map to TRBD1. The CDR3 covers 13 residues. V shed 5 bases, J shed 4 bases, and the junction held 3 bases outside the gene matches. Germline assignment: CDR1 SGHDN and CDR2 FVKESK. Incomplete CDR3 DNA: TGTGCCAGCAGCGGACAGGGTCTCACTGAA. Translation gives CASSGQGLTE. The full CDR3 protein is CASSGQGLTEAFF.

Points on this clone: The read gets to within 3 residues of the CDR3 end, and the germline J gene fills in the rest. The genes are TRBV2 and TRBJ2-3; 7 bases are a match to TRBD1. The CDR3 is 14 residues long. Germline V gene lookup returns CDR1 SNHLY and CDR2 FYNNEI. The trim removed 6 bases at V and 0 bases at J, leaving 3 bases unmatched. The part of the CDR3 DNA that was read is TGTGCCAGCAGCGACAGGGTGAGCACAGATACG. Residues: CASSDRVSTDT. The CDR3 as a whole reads CASSDRVSTDTQYF.

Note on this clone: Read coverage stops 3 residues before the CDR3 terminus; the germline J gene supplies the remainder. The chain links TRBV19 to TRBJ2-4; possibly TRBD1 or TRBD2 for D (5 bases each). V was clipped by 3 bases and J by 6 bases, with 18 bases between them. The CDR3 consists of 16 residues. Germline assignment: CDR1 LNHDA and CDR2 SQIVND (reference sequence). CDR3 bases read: TGTGCCAGTAGTATGGGCCCCGAGAGGGGCGGAAACATT. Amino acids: CASSMGPERGGNI. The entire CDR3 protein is CASSMGPERGGNIQYF.

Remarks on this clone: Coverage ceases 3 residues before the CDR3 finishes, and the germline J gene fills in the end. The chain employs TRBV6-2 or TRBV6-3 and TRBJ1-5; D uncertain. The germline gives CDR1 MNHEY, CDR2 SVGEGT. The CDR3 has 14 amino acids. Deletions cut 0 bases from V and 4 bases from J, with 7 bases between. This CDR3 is CASSYSFGNQPQHF. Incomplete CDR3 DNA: TGTGCCAGCAGTTACTCATTCGGGAATCAGCCC.

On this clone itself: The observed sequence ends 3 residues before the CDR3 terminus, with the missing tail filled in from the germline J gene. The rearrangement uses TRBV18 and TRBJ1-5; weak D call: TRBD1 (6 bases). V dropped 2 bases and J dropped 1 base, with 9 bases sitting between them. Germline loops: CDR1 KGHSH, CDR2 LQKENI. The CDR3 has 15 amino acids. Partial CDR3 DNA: TGTGCCAGCTCACCAAGGGGGGGGAGCAATCAGCCC. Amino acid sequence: CASSPRGGSNQP. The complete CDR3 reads CASSPRGGSNQPQHF.

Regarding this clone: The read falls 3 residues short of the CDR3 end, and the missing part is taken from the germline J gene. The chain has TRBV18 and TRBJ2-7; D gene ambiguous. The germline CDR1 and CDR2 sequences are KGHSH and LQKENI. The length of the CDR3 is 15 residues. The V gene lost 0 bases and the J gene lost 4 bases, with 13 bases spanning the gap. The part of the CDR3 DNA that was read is TGTGCCAGCTCACCACCGGGCAGATCCCTATACGAG. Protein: CASSPPGRSLYE. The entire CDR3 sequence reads CASSPPGRSLYEQYF.

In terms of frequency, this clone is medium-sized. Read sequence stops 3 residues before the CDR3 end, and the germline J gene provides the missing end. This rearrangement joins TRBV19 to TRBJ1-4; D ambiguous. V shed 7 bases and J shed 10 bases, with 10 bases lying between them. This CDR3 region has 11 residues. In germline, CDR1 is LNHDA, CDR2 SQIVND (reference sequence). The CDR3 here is CASISTRKLFF. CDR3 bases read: TGTGCCAGTATTAGCACACGAAAA.

The sequenced part of the CDR3 DNA is TGTGCCAGCAGCAGAGAAGGGACTACAGATACG. Amino acids: CASSREGTTDT. The CDR3 reads in full as CASSREGTTDTQYF. The genes are TRBV7-9 and TRBJ2-3; weak D call: TRBD2 (6 bases). The read ends 3 residues early relative to the CDR3; the germline J gene fills the gap. This CDR3 contains 14 residues. V gave up 5 bases and J gave up 3 bases, with 12 bases separating them. Germline CDR1 SEHNR, CDR2 FQNEAQ (reference sequence).

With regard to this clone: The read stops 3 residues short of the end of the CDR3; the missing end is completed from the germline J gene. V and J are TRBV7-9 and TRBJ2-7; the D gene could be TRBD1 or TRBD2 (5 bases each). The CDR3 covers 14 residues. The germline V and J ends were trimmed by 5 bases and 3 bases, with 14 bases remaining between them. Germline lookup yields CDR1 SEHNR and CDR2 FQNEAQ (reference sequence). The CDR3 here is CASSLRGENYEQYF. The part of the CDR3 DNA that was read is TGTGCCAGCAGCCTCCGAGGGGAGAACTACGAG.

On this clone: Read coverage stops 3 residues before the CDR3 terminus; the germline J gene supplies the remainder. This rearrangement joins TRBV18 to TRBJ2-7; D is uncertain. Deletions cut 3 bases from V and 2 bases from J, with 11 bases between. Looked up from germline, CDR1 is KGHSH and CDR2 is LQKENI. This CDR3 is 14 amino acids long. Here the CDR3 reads CASSPGLSPYEQYF. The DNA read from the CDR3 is TGTGCCAGCTCACCGGGCCTTTCCCCCTACGAG.

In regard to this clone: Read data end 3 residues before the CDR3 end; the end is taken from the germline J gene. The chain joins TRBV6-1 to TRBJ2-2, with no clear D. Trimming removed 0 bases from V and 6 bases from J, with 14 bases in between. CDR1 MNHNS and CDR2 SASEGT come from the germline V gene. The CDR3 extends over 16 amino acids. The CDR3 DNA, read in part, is TGTGCCAGCAGTGAAGCGTCCTTCCCCGCGGCCGGGGAG. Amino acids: CASSEASFPAAGE. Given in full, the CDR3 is CASSEASFPAAGELFF.

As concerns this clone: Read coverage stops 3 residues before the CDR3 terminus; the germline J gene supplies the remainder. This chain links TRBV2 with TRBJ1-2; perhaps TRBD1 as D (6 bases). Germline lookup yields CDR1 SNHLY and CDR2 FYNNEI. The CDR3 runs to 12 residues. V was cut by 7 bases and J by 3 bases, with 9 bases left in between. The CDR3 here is CASTGEDYGYTF. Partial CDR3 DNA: TGTGCCAGCACAGGGGAGGACTATGGC.

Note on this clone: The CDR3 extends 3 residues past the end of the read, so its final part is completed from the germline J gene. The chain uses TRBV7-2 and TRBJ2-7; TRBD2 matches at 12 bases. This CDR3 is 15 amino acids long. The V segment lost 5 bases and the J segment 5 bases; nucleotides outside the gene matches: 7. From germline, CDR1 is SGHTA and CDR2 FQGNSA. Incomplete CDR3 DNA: TGTGCCAGCAGCATTTCTAGCGGGGGGGCCGACGAG. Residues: CASSISSGGADE. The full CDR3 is CASSISSGGADEQYF.

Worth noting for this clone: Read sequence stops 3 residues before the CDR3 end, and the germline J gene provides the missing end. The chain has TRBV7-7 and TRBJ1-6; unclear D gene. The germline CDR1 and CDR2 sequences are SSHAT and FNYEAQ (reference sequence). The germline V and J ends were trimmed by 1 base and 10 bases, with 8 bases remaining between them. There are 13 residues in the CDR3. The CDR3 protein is CASSLVLGSPLHF. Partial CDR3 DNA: TGTGCCAGCAGCTTAGTCCTCGGGTCACCC.

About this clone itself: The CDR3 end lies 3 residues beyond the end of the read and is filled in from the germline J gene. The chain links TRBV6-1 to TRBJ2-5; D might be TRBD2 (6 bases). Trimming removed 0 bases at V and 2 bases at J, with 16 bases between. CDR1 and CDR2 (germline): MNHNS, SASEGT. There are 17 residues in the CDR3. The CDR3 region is CASSEALGSGYQETQYF. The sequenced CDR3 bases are TGTGCCAGCAGTGAAGCGCTTGGTAGCGGATATCAAGAGACC.

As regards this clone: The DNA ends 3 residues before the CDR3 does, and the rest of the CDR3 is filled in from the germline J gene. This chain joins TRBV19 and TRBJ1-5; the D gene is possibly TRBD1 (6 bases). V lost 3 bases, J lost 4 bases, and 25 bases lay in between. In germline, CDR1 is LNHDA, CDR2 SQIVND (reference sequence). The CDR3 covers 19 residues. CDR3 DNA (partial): TGTGCCAGTAGTATGCGTAGTCTTGAGGGTAGGGGGGGGAATCAGCCC. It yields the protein CASSMRSLEGRGGNQP. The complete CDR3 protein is CASSMRSLEGRGGNQPQHF.

The CDR3 sequence: CASTGTRGSGNTIYF. Partial CDR3 DNA: TGTGCCAGCACCGGGACAAGGGGCTCTGGAAACACC. This sequence joins TRBV2 and TRBJ1-3; TRBD1 might be the D (6 bases). The CDR3 goes on 3 residues after the read ends, and that part is filled in from the germline J gene. The germline V gene encodes CDR1 SNHLY and CDR2 FYNNEI. The CDR3 loop spans 15 amino acids. The V end lost 7 bases, the J end lost 0 bases, and 13 bases lay between the germline ends.

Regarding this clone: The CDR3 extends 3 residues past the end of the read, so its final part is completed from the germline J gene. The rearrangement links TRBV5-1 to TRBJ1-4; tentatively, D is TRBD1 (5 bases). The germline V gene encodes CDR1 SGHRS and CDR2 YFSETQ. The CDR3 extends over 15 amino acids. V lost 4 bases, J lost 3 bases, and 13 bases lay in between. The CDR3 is CASSPSGVANEKLFF. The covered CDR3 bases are TGCGCCAGCAGCCCATCGGGGGTAGCTAATGAAAAA. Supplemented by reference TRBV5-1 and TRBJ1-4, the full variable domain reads KAGVTQTPRYLIKTRGQQVTLSCSPISGHRSVSWYQQTPGQGLQFLFEYFSETQRNKGNFPGRFSGRQFSNSRSEMNVSTLELGDSALYLCASSPSGVANEKLFFGSGTQLSVL.

The sequenced part of the CDR3 DNA is TGCAGTGCTAGAGATATTAGCGGGCCAGATACG. Translated: CSARDISGPDT. The full CDR3 protein is CSARDISGPDTQYF. J is TRBJ2-3 and V is TRBV20-1; TRBD2 matches at 7 bases. The read falls 3 residues short of the CDR3 end, and the missing part is taken from the germline J gene. The CDR3 is 14 amino acids. CDR1 and CDR2 from the germline V gene are DFQATT and SNEGSKA (reference sequence). The ends lost 0 bases at V and 4 bases at J; junction bases unmatched: 4.

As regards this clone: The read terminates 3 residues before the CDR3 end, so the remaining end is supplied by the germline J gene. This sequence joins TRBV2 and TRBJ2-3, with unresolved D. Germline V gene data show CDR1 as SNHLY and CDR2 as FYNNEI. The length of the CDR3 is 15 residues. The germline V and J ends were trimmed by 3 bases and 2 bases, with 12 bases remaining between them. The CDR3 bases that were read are TGTGCCAGCAGTGACCAGGTCTACATCACAGATACG. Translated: CASSDQVYITDT. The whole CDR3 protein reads CASSDQVYITDTQYF.